Shown below are 9 T cell receptor beta chains from a single sample sequenced in a study of T cell responses to AZD1222 COVID-19 vaccine (dated by TCRdb to the early 2020s). Interpreted using the paper, the time point label stands for: baseline before first vaccination. The method was the immunoSEQ multiplex PCR assay. TCRdb's version of the immuneACCESS table is confined to in-frame rearrangements and falls short of the full clone set. An unresolved V gene accounts for under half of the shortfall where checked; the remainder is of unknown origin. Counted in this sample were some 110,000 clones; 85% to 90% of them appeared once. Together, the top ten hold about 10% of the sample. The sample consisted of peripheral blood, taken on day 0 of AZD1222 vaccination. The receptor source for this set is an adult in good health.

The chain uses TRBV27 and TRBJ1-2, with 8 nucleotides matching TRBD1. Trimming at V came to 7 bases and at J to 4 bases, leaving 11 bases not matched to a gene. The CDR3 covers 15 residues. Per germline, CDR1 MNHEY and CDR2 SMNVEV (reference sequence). CDR3 DNA sequence: TGTGCCAGCAAAGTAAGGGACAGGAGTATCTATGGCTACACCTTC. Its protein is CASKVRDRSIYGYTF.

V and J are TRBV5-4 and TRBJ2-1; D unclear. The CDR3 is made up of 17 amino acids. Germline CDR1 is SGHNT and CDR2 is YYREEE (reference sequence). Trimming took 1 base from V and 0 from J, leaving 14 bases between them. The CDR3 here is CASSLLRLSTSYNEQFF. The CDR3 DNA follows: TGTGCCAGCAGCTTGTTACGGCTCTCAACCTCCTACAATGAGCAGTTCTTC.

The chain is built from TRBV7-9 and TRBJ2-5, with D tentatively TRBD1 or TRBD2 (5 bases each). This CDR3 spans 15 amino acids. Germline V CDR1 and CDR2: SEHNR, FQNEAQ (reference sequence). Trimming left V 5 bases short and J 0 bases short, with 13 bases between. Here the CDR3 reads CASSTGTFYQETQYF. The CDR3 DNA reads TGTGCCAGCAGCACCGGGACCTTTTACCAAGAGACCCAGTACTTC.

The chain employs TRBV5-8 and TRBJ2-7, with 10 bases identical to TRBD1. The junction had 6 bases not matched to a gene; V was cut back by 2 bases and J by 7 bases. The germline V gene has CDR1 SGHTS and CDR2 YDEGEE. This CDR3 is 14 amino acids long. In nucleotides, the CDR3 is TGTGCCAGCAGCTTTGAGGGACAGGGGTTGGAGCAGTACTTC. Amino acids: CASSFEGQGLEQYF.

This chain connects TRBV25-1 to TRBJ1-1, with TRBD1 identical over 8 bases. CDR1 is MGHDK and CDR2 is SYGVNS in the germline V gene. The V and J ends lost 0 bases and 0 bases, in that order; junction bases with no gene match: 3. This CDR3 contains 16 residues. The CDR3 protein is CASSEYRGQVNTEAFF. CDR3 sequence (DNA): TGTGCCAGCAGTGAATACCGGGGACAGGTGAACACTGAAGCTTTCTTT.

V and J are TRBV28 and TRBJ1-4, with 10 positions matching TRBD1. The CDR3 consists of 14 residues. The V and J ends lost 5 bases and 5 bases, in that order; junction bases with no gene match: 2. From germline, CDR1 is MDHEN and CDR2 SYDVKM. The CDR3 bases are TGTGCCAGCAGTCCGGGACAGGGGAATGAAAAACTGTTTTTT. Amino acids: CASSPGQGNEKLFF. Using reference TRBV28 and TRBJ1-4 for the parts outside the CDR3, the full variable domain is DVKVTQSSRYLVKRTGEKVFLECVQDMDHENMFWYRQDPGLGLRLIYFSYDVKMKEKGDIPEGYSVSREKKERFSLILESASTNQTSMYLCASSPGQGNEKLFFGSGTQLSVL.

J is TRBJ1-2 and V is TRBV12-3 or TRBV12-4; D remains ambiguous. CDR3 length: 13 residues. The V gene lost 3 bases and the J gene lost 3 bases, with 8 bases spanning the gap. The CDR3 region is CASSLRQDYGYTF. The CDR3 DNA reads as TGTGCCAGCAGTTTGCGGCAGGACTATGGCTACACCTTC.

The gene calls are TRBV4-1 and TRBJ1-5; no clear D gene. The CDR3 has 15 residues. V dropped 0 bases and J dropped 6 bases, with 12 bases sitting between them. Germline assignment: CDR1 MGHRA and CDR2 YSYEKL. The CDR3 spells CASSQDWAMFQPQHF. CDR3 in DNA: TGCGCCAGCAGCCAAGATTGGGCAATGTTTCAGCCCCAGCATTTT.

This sequence joins TRBV3-1 (or the pseudogene TRBV3-2) and TRBJ1-3; 7 bases are a match to TRBD1. After removal of 2 bases from V and 4 bases from J, the junction contained 5 bases not matched to a gene. This CDR3 has 15 amino acids. Germline assignment: CDR1 LGHDT and CDR2 YNNKEL (reference sequence). The CDR3 is CASSQRGQGGNTIYF. The CDR3 region has the DNA TGTGCCAGCAGCCAAAGGGGGCAAGGGGGAAACACCATATATTTT.